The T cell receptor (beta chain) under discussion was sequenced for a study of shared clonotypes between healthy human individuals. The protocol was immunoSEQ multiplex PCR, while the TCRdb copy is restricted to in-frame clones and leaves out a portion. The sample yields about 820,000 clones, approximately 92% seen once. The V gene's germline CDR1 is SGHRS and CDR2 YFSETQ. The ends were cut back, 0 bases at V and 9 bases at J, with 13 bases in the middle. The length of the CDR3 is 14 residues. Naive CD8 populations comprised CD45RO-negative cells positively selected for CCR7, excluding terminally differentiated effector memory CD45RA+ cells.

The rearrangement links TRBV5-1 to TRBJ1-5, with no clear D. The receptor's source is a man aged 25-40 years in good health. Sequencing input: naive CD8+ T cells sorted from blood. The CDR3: CASSLVPGVRPQHF. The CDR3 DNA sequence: TGCGCCAGCAGCTTGGTTCCGGGTGTGAGGCCCCAGCATTTT.